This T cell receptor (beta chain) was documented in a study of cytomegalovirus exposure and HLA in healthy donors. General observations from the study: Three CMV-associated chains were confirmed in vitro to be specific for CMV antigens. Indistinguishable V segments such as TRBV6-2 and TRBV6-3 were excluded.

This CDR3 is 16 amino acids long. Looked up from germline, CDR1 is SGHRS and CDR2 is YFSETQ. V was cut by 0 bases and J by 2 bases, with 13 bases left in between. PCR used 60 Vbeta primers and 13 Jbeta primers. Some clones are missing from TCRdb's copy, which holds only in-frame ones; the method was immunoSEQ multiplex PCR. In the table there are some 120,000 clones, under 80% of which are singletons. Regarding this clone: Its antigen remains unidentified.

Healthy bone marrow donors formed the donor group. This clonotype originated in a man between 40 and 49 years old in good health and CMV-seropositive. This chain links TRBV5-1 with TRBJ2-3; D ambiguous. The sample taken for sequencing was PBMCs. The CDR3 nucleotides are TGCGCCAGCAGCTTGGCAACAGAGCTTTCCACAGATACGCAGTATTTT. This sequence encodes CASSLATELSTDTQYF.